This T cell receptor (beta chain) was recorded in a study of cytomegalovirus exposure and HLA in healthy donors. As concerns this clone: Antigen unknown.

Overall study findings and caveats: In a later analysis, TCR beta V- and J-gene trimming showed a link to a missense DCLRE1C variant.

CDR3 length: 16 amino acids. The ends were cut back, 7 bases at V and 3 bases at J, with 19 bases in the middle. Germline V gene sequence: CDR1 MNHEY, CDR2 SMNVEV (reference sequence). Both 60 Vbeta primers and 13 Jbeta primers went into the PCR. Clones were sequenced by immunoSEQ multiplex PCR, and TCRdb holds only the in-frame ones, with some missing. This table holds around 130,000 clones, roughly four fifths found once. Specimen: PBMCs. The TCR comes from a woman in her forties in good health and CMV-seropositive. The rearrangement links TRBV27 to TRBJ2-1; D possibly corresponds to TRBD2 (6 bases). CDR3 DNA: TGTGCCAGCACTAATCAAGGGGCTAGCGACTACAATGAGCAGTTCTTC. As protein: CASTNQGASDYNEQFF.